This TCR beta chain was observed in a study of OX40 agonist ivuxolimab in advanced cancers. Study observations and caveats: Expanded peripheral T cell antigen specificity was not determined. Doses of 0.1 to 3.0 mg/kg were accompanied by clonal expansion of CD4+ and CD8+ blood T cells by week 6.

A note on this clone: Antigen unknown.

The V end lost 2 bases, the J end lost 4 bases, and 8 bases lay between the germline ends. CDR3 length: 13 amino acids. The germline V gene encodes CDR1 MNHEY and CDR2 SMNVEV (reference sequence). TCRdb keeps only in-frame clones here, not all; method: immunoSEQ multiplex PCR. The sample lists 50,000 or so clones; 80% to 95% were seen once. Autoimmune disease history or systemic immunosuppression barred patients. The investigators sampled blood at baseline, at cycle 4 day 1, and at cycle 7 day 1. The specimen comprised CD4+ or CD8+ T cells sorted from blood, sampled in a trial of the OX40 agonist ivuxolimab. This receptor was taken from an adult with an advanced solid tumor such as melanoma, head and neck, liver or kidney cancer. The rearrangement links TRBV27 to TRBJ1-2; D unclear. The CDR3 spells CASSLKGSYGYTF. CDR3 DNA: TGTGCCAGCAGTTTAAAGGGATCCTATGGCTACACCTTC.